One and the same sample provided the 30 T cell receptor beta chains below, sequenced in a study of control samples from healthy donors and cancer patients. Using immunoSEQ multiplex PCR, the repertoire was profiled, and TCRdb retains in-frame clones only, with some absent. The data contain around 140,000 clones, over 85% of them singletons. Sequences were obtained from PBMCs. All receptors derive from a man aged 45-60 years with head and neck cancer.

The V and J genes are TRBV5-5 and TRBJ2-7, with D perhaps matching TRBD1 (6 bases). The CDR3 contains 15 residues. Between the trimmed V and J ends, which lost 2 bases and 0 bases, there was a span of 12 bases. CDR1 is SGHKS and CDR2 is YYEKEE in the germline V gene (reference sequence). Here the CDR3 reads CASSFNYRDSYEQYF. CDR3 coding DNA: TGTGCCAGCAGCTTTAATTACAGGGACTCCTACGAGCAGTACTTC. Looking up the rest from reference TRBV5-5 and TRBJ2-7 gives the full variable domain: DAGVTQSPTHLIKTRGQQVTLRCSPISGHKSVSWYQQVLGQGPQFIFQYYEKEERGRGNFPDRFSARQFPNYSSELNVNALLLGDSALYLCASSFNYRDSYEQYFGPGTRLTVT.

The J gene is TRBJ1-3, the V gene TRBV19, with 10 bases aligning to TRBD1. The CDR3 contains 15 residues. CDR1 and CDR2 from the germline V gene are LNHDA and SQIVND (reference sequence). The V gene end was trimmed by 7 bases and the J gene end by 4 bases; junction bases not matched to a gene: 7. In DNA, the CDR3 is TGTGCCAGTACCAACGGGGACAGGGGCGGAAACACCATATATTTT. Translated, it gives CASTNGDRGGNTIYF.

This clone was seen a single time. V and J are TRBV4-1 and TRBJ1-1; the D gene is possibly TRBD1 (6 bases). V lost 0 bases and J lost 4, with 24 bases in between. The CDR3 is 19 amino acids. Germline assignment: CDR1 MGHRA and CDR2 YSYEKL. The CDR3: CASSQEGRGGAQRSTEAFF. The CDR3 DNA reads as TGCGCCAGCAGCCAAGAGGGCCGAGGGGGGGCTCAGAGATCCACTGAAGCTTTCTTT.

The CDR3 DNA is TGTGCCAGCAGCAGCCGGGACACGCGATCCGATACGCAGTATTTT. Protein sequence: CASSSRDTRSDTQYF. The V call is TRBV7-9, the J call TRBJ2-3; D is possibly TRBD1 (6 bases). Germline V gives CDR1 SEHNR, CDR2 FQNEAQ (reference sequence). Trimming took off 5 bases at V and 6 bases at J, with 18 bases between the two ends. This CDR3 is 15 amino acids long. The complete variable domain, with remaining parts taken from reference TRBV7-9 and TRBJ2-3, reads DTGVSQNPRHKITKRGQNVTFRCDPISEHNRLYWYRQTLGQGPEFLTYFQNEAQLEKSRLLSDRFSAERPKGSFSTLEIQRTEQGDSAMYLCASSSRDTRSDTQYFGPGTRLTVL.

The chain joins TRBV5-1 to TRBJ1-1, with D possibly TRBD1 on 5 matching bases. Trimming removed 1 base at V and 2 bases at J, with 9 bases between. The CDR3 is 14 amino acids. The germline V gene encodes CDR1 SGHRS and CDR2 YFSETQ. This CDR3 reads CASSLRGRNTEAFF. CDR3 bases: TGCGCCAGCAGCTTGCGGGGGAGAAACACTGAAGCTTTCTTT. Full variable domain (rest looked up from reference TRBV5-1 and TRBJ1-1): KAGVTQTPRYLIKTRGQQVTLSCSPISGHRSVSWYQQTPGQGLQFLFEYFSETQRNKGNFPGRFSGRQFSNSRSEMNVSTLELGDSALYLCASSLRGRNTEAFFGQGTRLTVV.

The gene calls are TRBV7-2 and TRBJ1-2, with TRBD1 as a possible D gene (5 bases). CDR1 and CDR2 from the germline V gene are SGHTA and FQGNSA. With 1 base removed from V and 5 bases from J, the gap between germline ends came to 11 bases. This CDR3 contains 14 residues. In DNA, the CDR3 is TGTGCCAGCAGCTTAGGGGGGAGAGGGTATGGCTACACCTTC. Its translation is CASSLGGRGYGYTF.

V gene TRBV7-9 combines with J gene TRBJ2-3; D is uncertain. Trimming stripped 5 bases from V and 0 bases from J, with 9 bases between. This CDR3 spans 14 amino acids. CDR1 SEHNR and CDR2 FQNEAQ come from the germline V gene (reference sequence). CDR3: CASSKFTSTDTQYF. The CDR3 nucleotides are TGTGCCAGCAGCAAATTTACAAGCACAGATACGCAGTATTTT.

The rearrangement links TRBV7-8 to TRBJ1-1, with 8 positions matching TRBD1. Germline assignment: CDR1 SGHVS and CDR2 FQNEAQ. CDR3 length equals 15 residues. J was trimmed by 7 bases and V by 2 bases; bases with no gene match: 9. CDR3 sequence (DNA): TGTGCCAGCAGCTTAAAAGGGACAGGCACTATTGAAGCTTTCTTT. It translates to CASSLKGTGTIEAFF. Using reference TRBV7-8 and TRBJ1-1 for the parts outside the CDR3, the full variable domain is GAGVSQSPRYKVAKRGQDVALRCDPISGHVSLFWYQQALGQGPEFLTYFQNEAQLDKSGLPSDRFFAERPEGSVSTLKIQRTQQEDSAVYLCASSLKGTGTIEAFFGQGTRLTVV.

The rearrangement joins TRBV7-8 to TRBJ2-4; 8 nucleotides align to TRBD2. V was clipped by 2 bases and J by 5 bases; unmatched bases: 2. The CDR3 is 14 amino acids. In germline, CDR1 is SGHVS, CDR2 FQNEAQ. CDR3 protein: CASSLYGGENIQYF. The CDR3 DNA reads TGTGCCAGCAGCTTATACGGGGGGGAAAACATTCAGTACTTC. Full variable domain (missing parts from reference TRBV7-8 and TRBJ2-4): GAGVSQSPRYKVAKRGQDVALRCDPISGHVSLFWYQQALGQGPEFLTYFQNEAQLDKSGLPSDRFFAERPEGSVSTLKIQRTQQEDSAVYLCASSLYGGENIQYFGAGTRLSVL.

The chain couples TRBV4-1 to TRBJ1-4, with 8 bases identical to TRBD1. From germline, CDR1 is MGHRA and CDR2 YSYEKL. The CDR3 consists of 14 residues. The V gene end was trimmed by 5 bases and the J gene end by 8 bases; junction bases not matched to a gene: 7. This CDR3 reads CASSYGQGVEKLFF. The CDR3 coding sequence is TGCGCCAGCAGCTACGGACAGGGAGTCGAAAAACTGTTTTTT.

This chain links TRBV12-5 with TRBJ2-3; 7 bases agree with TRBD1. This CDR3 region has 14 residues. Germline values: CDR1 LGHNT, CDR2 FRNRAP. Losses at the gene ends were 6 bases for V and 2 bases for J; bases not matched to a gene: 5. The CDR3 DNA reads TGTGCTAGTGGCAAGGGGGCCGTCACAGATACGCAGTATTTT. Protein product: CASGKGAVTDTQYF.

CDR3 bases: TGTGCCACCAGCAGAGGTACTAGAGGCCCGTACGAGCAGTACTTC. Protein product: CATSRGTRGPYEQYF. This chain joins TRBV15 and TRBJ2-7; D possibly corresponds to TRBD2 (5 bases). The CDR3 has 15 residues. Trimming removed 1 base at V and 4 bases at J, with 14 bases between. The germline CDR1 and CDR2 sequences are LNHNV and YYDKDF (reference sequence).

The chain employs TRBV11-3 and TRBJ1-1; D unclear. Trimming took off 1 base at V and 4 bases at J, with 10 bases between the two ends. CDR1 and CDR2 (germline): SGHNT, YENEEA. CDR3 size: 14 residues. The CDR3 reads CASSLAGDSTEAFF. DNA of the CDR3: TGTGCCAGCAGCTTAGCTGGGGATAGCACTGAAGCTTTCTTT.

The chain recombines TRBV3-1 (or the pseudogene TRBV3-2) with TRBJ2-3, with 11 bases aligning to TRBD1. V was pared by 4 bases and J by 4 bases, with 4 bases of the junction left unmatched. There are 15 residues in the CDR3. CDR1 is LGHDT, CDR2 YNNKEL, per germline (reference sequence). This CDR3 is CASSRLDRGPDTQYF. CDR3 bases: TGTGCCAGCAGCCGCCTGGACAGGGGGCCAGATACGCAGTATTTT.

The V gene is TRBV28, the J gene TRBJ1-1, with TRBD1 matching 9 bases. Losses at the gene ends were 8 bases for V and 4 bases for J; bases not matched to a gene: 14. From germline, CDR1 is MDHEN and CDR2 SYDVKM. The CDR3 is made up of 16 amino acids. The CDR3 loop is CASGYPDRGRGTEAFF. The CDR3 DNA reads TGTGCCAGCGGTTACCCGGACAGGGGAAGAGGCACTGAAGCTTTCTTT.

The V and J genes are TRBV11-3 and TRBJ2-1, with 10 bases identical to TRBD2. The V and J ends lost 2 bases and 2 bases, in that order; junction bases with no gene match: 3. Germline-derived CDR1 and CDR2 are SGHNT and YENEEA. The CDR3 is 16 amino acids. CDR3 sequence (DNA): TGTGCCAGCAGCTTAACCGGGACTAGCGCCTACAATGAGCAGTTCTTC. Translation: CASSLTGTSAYNEQFF.

The gene calls are TRBV11-3 and TRBJ1-1; D is uncertain. CDR1 is SGHNT and CDR2 is YENEEA in the germline V gene. This CDR3 contains 13 residues. V was cut by 5 bases and J by 7 bases, with 14 bases left in between. CDR3 in amino acids: CASSQSKEFEAFF. The CDR3 bases are TGTGCCAGCAGCCAGAGTAAGGAGTTTGAAGCTTTCTTT.

This clone was observed a single time. The chain links TRBV2 to TRBJ2-3; 13 bases fit TRBD2. Germline trimming cut 6 bases from V and 4 bases from J; bases unmatched to any gene: 7. The germline V gene encodes CDR1 SNHLY and CDR2 FYNNEI. The CDR3 has 16 amino acids. In nucleotides, the CDR3 is TGTGCCAGCAGCCGATCGGGACTAGCGGGGTCAGATACGCAGTATTTT. Its protein product is CASSRSGLAGSDTQYF.

The chain is built from TRBV6-2 or TRBV6-3 and TRBJ2-1; TRBD2 agrees at 10 bases. Germline values: CDR1 MNHEY, CDR2 SVGEGT. The CDR3 loop spans 14 amino acids. Trimming removed 4 bases from V and 4 bases from J; junction bases left unmatched: 1. CDR3 DNA sequence: TGTGCCAGCAGTTCGACTAGCGGGTACAATGAGCAGTTCTTC. It encodes CASSSTSGYNEQFF.

The V and J genes are TRBV7-8 and TRBJ2-1, with D tentatively TRBD2 (7 bases). Germline CDR1 and CDR2: SGHVS and FQNEAQ. V lost 3 bases, J lost 4 bases, and 22 bases lay in between. CDR3 length: 18 amino acids. In DNA form, the CDR3 reads TGTGCCAGCAGCTTTTCGACGGGGGGACACTCGGGTTACAATGAGCAGTTCTTC. Translated, it gives CASSFSTGGHSGYNEQFF.

The chain carries TRBV3-1 (or the pseudogene TRBV3-2) and TRBJ2-3, with D unclear. Between the trimmed V and J ends, which lost 2 bases and 0 bases, there was a span of 0 bases. The length of the CDR3 is 12 residues. Germline V CDR1 and CDR2: LGHDT, YNNKEL (reference sequence). CDR3 residues: CASSQSTDTQYF. The CDR3 nucleotides read TGTGCCAGCAGCCAAAGCACAGATACGCAGTATTTT.

J is TRBJ1-3 and V is TRBV14; TRBD1 aligns across 10 bases. Germline CDR1 is SGHDN and CDR2 is FVKESK. CDR3 size: 16 residues. Trimming removed 1 base from V and 0 bases from J; junction bases left unmatched: 0. CDR3 bases: TGTGCCAGCAGCCAAGGGGACAGGGGCTCTGGAAACACCATATATTTT. Encoded protein: CASSQGDRGSGNTIYF.

The chain combines TRBV18 with TRBJ2-5; weak D call: TRBD1 (5 bases). The CDR3 sequence is 15 residues long. CDR1 KGHSH and CDR2 LQKENI come from the germline V gene. Deletions cut 2 bases from V and 5 bases from J, with 15 bases between. CDR3: CASSPIPGPEETQYF. In nucleotides, the CDR3 is TGTGCCAGCTCACCAATACCAGGGCCGGAGGAGACCCAGTACTTC.

This clone was observed a handful of times. The gene calls are TRBV18 and TRBJ1-2; D is perhaps TRBD1 (5 bases). V was trimmed by 5 bases and J by 1 base, leaving 8 bases between them. The CDR3 runs 13 residues. In germline, CDR1 is KGHSH, CDR2 LQKENI. The CDR3 sequence is CASSTDSNYGYTF. The CDR3 DNA reads TGTGCCAGCTCAACTGACAGTAACTATGGCTACACCTTC.

CDR3 coding DNA: TGTGCCTGGAGTGGGGGTTTCCAAGAGACCCAGTACTTC. This encodes CAWSGGFQETQYF. This rearrangement joins TRBV30 to TRBJ2-5; D is unresolved. The CDR3 is 13 residues long. The V gene lost 1 base and the J gene lost 1 base, with 7 bases spanning the gap. The V gene's germline CDR1 is GTSNPN and CDR2 SVGIG (reference sequence).

The genes are TRBV10-3 and TRBJ2-7; 10 bases agree with TRBD2. Germline V CDR1 and CDR2: ENHRY, SYGVKD. The CDR3 totals 14 residues. The V and J ends lost 5 bases and 3 bases, in that order; junction bases with no gene match: 4. The CDR3, as DNA: TGTGCCATCAGTACCGGGACTAGCGACTACGAGCAGTACTTC. It codes for CAISTGTSDYEQYF.

The CDR3: CASSPQRGPYTGELFF. DNA for the CDR3: TGCGCCAGCAGCCCCCAAAGGGGGCCGTACACCGGGGAGCTGTTTTTT. V usage is TRBV23-1 and J usage is TRBJ2-2; 7 bases match TRBD1. TRBV23-1 belongs to the ORF category, with a function that is uncertain. The CDR3 is 16 amino acids. J gave up 3 bases and V 6 bases, and 10 bases lay outside the gene matches.

The chain couples TRBV15 to TRBJ2-7; D is possibly TRBD1 or TRBD2 (5 bases each). This CDR3 spans 18 amino acids. CDR1 and CDR2 from the germline V gene are LNHNV and YYDKDF (reference sequence). Trimming took 2 bases from V and 0 from J, leaving 20 bases between them. The CDR3 nucleotides read TGTGCCACCAGCAGAAAGGGAAGTAGAAGGGGAGCCTCCTACGAGCAGTACTTC. Translated: CATSRKGSRRGASYEQYF. Full variable domain (remainder filled in from reference TRBV15 and TRBJ2-7): DAMVIQNPRYQVTQFGKPVTLSCSQTLNHNVMYWYQQKSSQAPKLLFHYYDKDFNNEADTPDNFQSRRPNTSFCFLDIRSPGLGDTAMYLCATSRKGSRRGASYEQYFGPGTRLTVT.

The rearrangement uses TRBV28 and TRBJ2-4; 9 nucleotides align to TRBD1. Germline values: CDR1 MDHEN, CDR2 SYDVKM. V lost 8 bases and J lost 0; bases outside the gene matches: 5. The CDR3 totals 15 residues. The CDR3 nucleotides are TGTGCCAGCCTGGACAGGGGTTTAGCCAAAAACATTCAGTACTTC. This codes for CASLDRGLAKNIQYF.

The V gene is TRBV18, the J gene TRBJ1-5; D unclear. The CDR3 sequence is 15 residues long. Germline loops: CDR1 KGHSH, CDR2 LQKENI. The V end lost 3 bases, the J end lost 0 bases, and 9 bases lay between the germline ends. The CDR3 is CASSPPYASNQPQHF. The CDR3, as DNA: TGTGCCAGCTCACCCCCGTACGCTAGCAATCAGCCCCAGCATTTT.